This T cell receptor beta chain was identified in a study of cytomegalovirus exposure and HLA in healthy donors. Study conclusions and caveats: CMV serostatus was the only recorded immune exposure for donors. Most of the TCR beta V segments (in an earlier analysis) were productive either about 87% or about 30% of the time.

A note on this clone: Its specificity is not known.

PCR employed 60 Vbeta and 13 Jbeta primers. Original processing methods: The authors later counted approximately 80 million unique TCR beta chains, some 11 million of them shared. Clones were sequenced by immunoSEQ multiplex PCR, and TCRdb holds only the in-frame ones, with some missing. V and J calls and clone size follow that table, whereas D and trimming were derived from the DNA. The sample consists of just over 95,000 clones, 78% of them appearing once. The germline CDR1 and CDR2 sequences are MNHNY and SVGAGI (reference sequence). The CDR3 is made up of 14 amino acids. V was pared by 8 bases and J by 0 bases, with 13 bases between.

This TCR was sampled from a woman aged 40 to 50 in good health and CMV-seropositive. V gene TRBV6-6 combines with J gene TRBJ1-1; weak D call: TRBD1 (5 bases). Source material: PBMCs. CDR3 residues: CASGTGGMNTEAFF. The DNA of the CDR3 is TGTGCCAGCGGTACGGGGGGTATGAACACTGAAGCTTTCTTT.